Sequencing of this TCR beta chain was carried out in a study of STAT5B mutations in CD4+ large granular lymphocyte leukemia. This clone has only a few counts. The antigen is not known. Germline V CDR1 and CDR2: SGHTA, FQGNSA. The CDR3 consists of 14 residues. V was shortened by 2 bases and J by 7 bases, with 12 bases between the two germline ends. Study-wide points: Top patient clones used TRBV06 genes more often: 8/27 versus 2/35 in controls. The CD4+ versus CD8+ T-LGLL clonality difference may reflect limited sample size.

The table came from immunoSEQ multiplex PCR; TCRdb's copy has only in-frame clones and leaves some out. The data show almost 30,000 clones, roughly 84% seen once. J is TRBJ2-1 and V is TRBV7-2; the D is unclear. The clonotype comes from a human donor in good health. The sequenced sample was CD4+ T cells from blood buffy coats. The CDR3 region has the DNA TGTGCCAGCAGCTTAAGATCGGGCGTGAATGAGCAGTTCTTC. Residues: CASSLRSGVNEQFF.